This is a list of T cell receptor beta chains from one sample in a study of human T cells and chemical hapten exposure. TCRdb re-analysed the RACE reads in MiXCR, keeping a single row per CDR3 protein. This sample has 250,000 to 300,000 distinct CDR3 sequences; roughly 7.7% occur once, and the top ten carry 1.2%. Here the sequenced sample was whole blood, taken in connection with sensitization to the hapten diphenylcyclopropenone (DPC). Receptors originate from a man aged 18 to 30 with alopecia areata. Some clones in this sample may be carry-over from other donors' samples. The CDR3 runs from the conserved cysteine through the conserved F or W. The size field is filled for only some rows; it gives once, few, many or a size class.

len: 12; v_gene: TRBV7-9; j_gene: TRBJ1-1; abundance: few; CDR3aa: CASTVERTEAFF
len: 16; v_gene: TRBV11-2; j_gene: TRBJ1-2; abundance: few; CDR3aa: CASSLGRGRSNYGYTF
len: 15; v_gene: TRBV12-3/TRBV12-4; j_gene: TRBJ1-5; abundance: NA; CDR3aa: CASRFDRGSNQPQHF
len: 15; v_gene: TRBV2; j_gene: TRBJ1-1; abundance: NA; CDR3aa: CASSEGHGINTEAFF
len: 15; v_gene: TRBV7-9; j_gene: TRBJ1-2; abundance: NA; CDR3aa: CASSSPTDENYGYTF
len: 16; v_gene: TRBV4-2; j_gene: TRBJ2-6; abundance: NA; CDR3aa: CASSQVSRAGANVLTF
len: 13; v_gene: TRBV27; j_gene: TRBJ2-5; abundance: NA; CDR3aa: CASSPGREETQYF
len: 17; v_gene: TRBV6-2/TRBV6-3; j_gene: TRBJ1-1; abundance: NA; CDR3aa: CASEAGRGLSIYTEAFF
len: 16; v_gene: TRBV20-1; j_gene: TRBJ2-1; abundance: NA; CDR3aa: CSASPFGTGPNNEQFF
len: 16; v_gene: TRBV5-1; j_gene: TRBJ2-7; abundance: many; CDR3aa: CASSFTTSGGSSEQYF
len: 17; v_gene: TRBV12-3/TRBV12-4; j_gene: TRBJ2-2; abundance: few; CDR3aa: CASSSDMGRAGTGELFF
len: 14; v_gene: TRBV6-2/TRBV6-3; j_gene: TRBJ2-7; abundance: NA; CDR3aa: CASSPIQGFYEQYF
len: 16; v_gene: TRBV5-6; j_gene: TRBJ1-3; abundance: few; CDR3aa: CASSPVTGAAGNTIYF
len: 13; v_gene: TRBV19; j_gene: TRBJ1-4; abundance: few; CDR3aa: CASSERVGEKLFF
len: 16; v_gene: TRBV27; j_gene: TRBJ2-2; abundance: few; CDR3aa: CASGVDGEHVTGELFF
len: 15; v_gene: TRBV28; j_gene: TRBJ2-7; abundance: NA; CDR3aa: CASTRGRILSYEQYF
len: 16; v_gene: TRBV3-1; j_gene: TRBJ2-7; abundance: NA; CDR3aa: CASSRNGQGLSYEQYF
len: 18; v_gene: TRBV3-1; j_gene: TRBJ2-1; abundance: many; CDR3aa: CASSHRTSGGPSYNEQFF
len: 15; v_gene: TRBV7-9; j_gene: TRBJ1-1; abundance: many; CDR3aa: CASSSPTGWFTEAFF
len: 13; v_gene: TRBV4-1; j_gene: TRBJ2-5; abundance: few; CDR3aa: CASSQVLRETQYF
len: 19; v_gene: TRBV3-1; j_gene: TRBJ1-1; abundance: few; CDR3aa: CASSQDSWRAESNGTEAFF
len: 13; v_gene: TRBV6-2/TRBV6-3; j_gene: TRBJ2-7; abundance: few; CDR3aa: CASSRDTTYEQYF
len: 18; v_gene: TRBV6-5; j_gene: TRBJ1-2; abundance: few; CDR3aa: CASSYSTQGNSANYGYTF
len: 15; v_gene: TRBV5-1; j_gene: TRBJ1-5; abundance: many; CDR3aa: CASSPGQVVNQPQHF
len: 19; v_gene: TRBV5-1; j_gene: TRBJ2-6; abundance: NA; CDR3aa: CASSLAARTGSSGANVLTF
len: 14; v_gene: TRBV12-3/TRBV12-4; j_gene: TRBJ1-2; abundance: NA; CDR3aa: CATQHAPGVDGYTF
len: 17; v_gene: TRBV14; j_gene: TRBJ1-6; abundance: few; CDR3aa: CASSPYTRPTGRSPLHF
len: 13; v_gene: TRBV24-1; j_gene: TRBJ1-1; abundance: NA; CDR3aa: CATSDLTGDEAFF
len: 15; v_gene: TRBV28; j_gene: TRBJ1-3; abundance: NA; CDR3aa: CASSTAGLFGNTIYF
len: 15; v_gene: TRBV3-1; j_gene: TRBJ1-5; abundance: few; CDR3aa: CASSQDRGFSQPQHF
len: 16; v_gene: TRBV7-9; j_gene: TRBJ1-5; abundance: NA; CDR3aa: CASSLTAVGVEQPQHF
len: 15; v_gene: TRBV25-1; j_gene: TRBJ1-5; abundance: NA; CDR3aa: CASSDPGQQGQPQHF
len: 16; v_gene: TRBV7-2; j_gene: TRBJ2-1; abundance: NA; CDR3aa: CASSPWKNLGYNEQFF
len: 14; v_gene: TRBV4-1; j_gene: TRBJ2-5; abundance: NA; CDR3aa: CASRSDRGQETQYF
len: 13; v_gene: TRBV12-3/TRBV12-4; j_gene: TRBJ1-1; abundance: many; CDR3aa: CASGSRPNTEAFF
len: 17; v_gene: TRBV7-8; j_gene: TRBJ2-1; abundance: few; CDR3aa: CASSLEASSGSYNEQFF
len: 14; v_gene: TRBV12-3/TRBV12-4; j_gene: TRBJ1-5; abundance: NA; CDR3aa: CASSFRDINQPQHF
len: 15; v_gene: TRBV29-1; j_gene: TRBJ2-4; abundance: few; CDR3aa: CSVRERGEAKNIQYF
len: 15; v_gene: TRBV5-1; j_gene: TRBJ2-5; abundance: many; CDR3aa: CASSQSVDRAETQYF
len: 14; v_gene: TRBV7-9; j_gene: TRBJ1-4; abundance: many; CDR3aa: CASSPEETNEKLFF
len: 15; v_gene: TRBV18; j_gene: TRBJ1-2; abundance: few; CDR3aa: CASSPLDSRNYGYTF
len: 13; v_gene: TRBV28; j_gene: TRBJ1-2; abundance: few; CDR3aa: CASSLRRRWGYTF
len: 14; v_gene: TRBV20-1; j_gene: TRBJ1-3; abundance: many; CDR3aa: CSAIPVGSGNTIYF
len: 14; v_gene: TRBV18; j_gene: TRBJ1-4; abundance: few; CDR3aa: CASSLQGAQEKLFF
len: 14; v_gene: TRBV2; j_gene: TRBJ2-3; abundance: NA; CDR3aa: CAFPRRGPADTQYF
len: 14; v_gene: TRBV27; j_gene: TRBJ2-5; abundance: few; CDR3aa: CASSLPGRIETQYF
len: 15; v_gene: TRBV5-1; j_gene: TRBJ1-2; abundance: many; CDR3aa: CASSFSISDRAGYTF
len: 12; v_gene: TRBV21-1; j_gene: TRBJ2-1; abundance: few; CDR3aa: CASSKVGVEQFF
len: 15; v_gene: TRBV5-1; j_gene: TRBJ2-3; abundance: NA; CDR3aa: CASSFTRVGTDTQYF
len: 16; v_gene: TRBV4-3; j_gene: TRBJ2-6; abundance: few; CDR3aa: CASSPRVSSGANVLTF
len: 13; v_gene: TRBV19; j_gene: TRBJ2-2; abundance: many; CDR3aa: CASSIARAGELFF
len: 12; v_gene: TRBV27; j_gene: TRBJ1-4; abundance: NA; CDR3aa: CASSFPSGKLFF
len: 14; v_gene: TRBV4-3; j_gene: TRBJ1-1; abundance: many; CDR3aa: CASSPHRERTEAFF
len: 13; v_gene: TRBV29-1; j_gene: TRBJ2-2; abundance: many; CDR3aa: CSVGQGDTGELFF
len: 17; v_gene: TRBV7-2; j_gene: TRBJ2-1; abundance: NA; CDR3aa: CASSSYYGRVGLNEQFF
len: 12; v_gene: TRBV11-2; j_gene: TRBJ2-5; abundance: NA; CDR3aa: CASSLNPPDQYF
len: 14; v_gene: TRBV5-1; j_gene: TRBJ1-5; abundance: NA; CDR3aa: CASSLGGGDQPQHF
len: 16; v_gene: TRBV12-3/TRBV12-4; j_gene: TRBJ1-2; abundance: few; CDR3aa: CASSPTGQGANYGYTF
len: 14; v_gene: TRBV4-1; j_gene: TRBJ2-3; abundance: many; CDR3aa: CASSQVTSPDTQYF